The clone carrying this TCR beta chain showed up just a few times. Its target is not known. CDR3 length: 14 residues. Trimming left V 0 bases short and J 2 bases short, with 7 bases between. Germline CDR1 reads LGHNA; CDR2 reads YNFKEQ. Individual cDNA molecules were tagged with unique molecular identifiers. In TCRdb, the 5' RACE reads were re-called with MiXCR into one record per CDR3 protein. The sample holds about 25,000 distinct CDR3 sequences, around 4% seen once. The data stem from a study of early T cells in non-severe SARS-CoV-2 infection. Study conclusions and caveats: VDJdb-based matching was biased toward anti-spike CD8 responses and missed private and CD4 specificities.

This sequence originates from an adult who was a healthcare worker with PCR-confirmed SARS-CoV-2 infection or an uninfected control (not recorded which). J is TRBJ1-1 and V is TRBV4-2; D not resolved. Source material: whole blood. CDR3 residues: CASSQEVLNTEAFF. CDR3 nucleotide sequence: TGTGCCAGCAGCCAAGAGGTGTTAAACACTGAAGCTTTCTTT.